The clone carrying this TCR beta chain was observed a few times. Its target is unknown. With the Oncomine TCR Beta short-read assay, DNA from cultured CD4+ T cells was sequenced. TCRdb processed the PCR reads anew with MiXCR; each CDR3 protein has one entry. The sample shows about 9,400 distinct CDR3 sequences, about three quarters of them seen only once. The treatment: approximately 10-day PBMC culture with coronavirus spike peptide pools or control peptides (ViraFEST assay). This sample is drawn from a study of vaccination and CD4 T cells after COVID-19. Broader study findings: Counts of SARS-CoV-2-reactive clonotypes had a median that went from 21 to 38, a nonsignificant change.

The specimen sequenced was CD4+ T cells from blood, cultured in vitro. The receptor was isolated from a human donor who had recovered from COVID-19.

The CDR3 reads CSASPQGGNQPQHF. The CDR3 region has the DNA TGCAGTGCTAGCCCCCAGGGGGGCAATCAGCCCCAGCATTTT. The chain couples TRBV20-1 to TRBJ1-5; 7 bases map to TRBD1. Germline values: CDR1 DFQATT, CDR2 SNEGSKA (reference sequence). This CDR3 contains 14 residues. Losses at the gene ends were 3 bases for V and 2 bases for J; bases not matched to a gene: 4.